This T cell receptor beta chain was identified during a study of blood T cell repertoires in COVID-19. Cohort assignment relied on participant-reported clinical history. Using immunoSEQ multiplex PCR, the repertoire was profiled, and TCRdb retains in-frame clones only, with some absent. The sample yields about 350,000 clones, roughly 87% seen once. The CDR3 totals 16 residues. Germline CDR1 is ENHRY and CDR2 is SYGVKD. After removal of 6 bases from V and 6 bases from J, the junction contained 10 bases not matched to a gene. The TCR originated in a woman in her twenties or thirties who had recovered from COVID-19. This chain joins TRBV10-3 and TRBJ2-1; TRBD2 aligns across 11 bases. Sequenced: PBMCs or T cells enriched from blood (not recorded which). The CDR3 here is CAISVLSGGAFNEQFF. In DNA form, the CDR3 reads TGTGCCATCAGCGTACTTAGCGGGGGGGCCTTCAATGAGCAGTTCTTC.